The clone carrying this TCR beta chain has more than one count but fewer than ten. Its antigen is undetermined. Germline CDR1 SGDLS, CDR2 YYNGEE. The CDR3 spans 15 residues. V dropped 4 bases and J dropped 5; count of bases not matched to a gene: 6. The data derive from a study of cytomegalovirus exposure and HLA in healthy donors. Regarding the study as a whole: Later work found most CMV-associated TCR beta chains apparently HLA-restricted. An analysis was carried out at a later point. It showed that HLA-associated TCR beta chains were more clonally expanded than equally common non-associated chains.

The PCR ran on 60 Vbeta and 13 Jbeta primers. The method was immunoSEQ multiplex PCR; TCRdb's version includes in-frame clones alone and lacks a portion of them. This table has more than 95,000 clones, about 9.5% appearing once. This chain links TRBV9 with TRBJ2-1; 10 bases map to TRBD2. Source material: PBMCs. The sequence was collected from a man aged 40-50 years in good health and CMV-seropositive. CDR3 protein: CASSPTSGDHNEQFF. The DNA for the CDR3 is TGTGCCAGCAGCCCAACTAGCGGGGACCACAATGAGCAGTTCTTC.